These T cell receptor beta chains were read from a single sample in a study of T cell responses to AZD1222 COVID-19 vaccine. Sequencing was performed with immunoSEQ multiplex PCR; in TCRdb, only in-frame clones are kept and a portion is missing. The sample contains fewer than 90,000 clones, about 88% of which appear only once. This specimen was peripheral blood, taken on day 0 of AZD1222 vaccination. The receptors shown here come from an adult in good health. Both conserved end residues are part of each CDR3. A D gene is named only where the DNA matches it firmly. Rows give clone size only sometimes, using once, few, many, or a class for an expanded clone.

d_gene: TRBD2; len: 17; abundance: -; j_gene: TRBJ2-1; v_gene: TRBV7-8; CDR3nt: TGTGCCAGCAGCTTACGACCAGCGGGGAGCTCCTACAATGAGCAGTTCTTC; CDR3aa: CASSLRPAGSSYNEQFF
d_gene: -; len: 13; abundance: -; j_gene: TRBJ1-2; v_gene: TRBV11-2; CDR3nt: TGTGCCAGCAGCCCCCGGGCAGGGGATGGCTACACCTTC; CDR3aa: CASSPRAGDGYTF
d_gene: TRBD1; len: 14; abundance: -; j_gene: TRBJ2-5; v_gene: TRBV20-1; CDR3nt: TGCAGTGCTAGTATCACAGGGGGTGGAGAGACCCAGTACTTC; CDR3aa: CSASITGGGETQYF
d_gene: -; len: 16; abundance: once; j_gene: TRBJ1-4; v_gene: TRBV19; CDR3nt: TGTGCCAGTAGTATCGAATCAGGAGCAACTAATGAAAAACTGTTTTTT; CDR3aa: CASSIESGATNEKLFF
d_gene: TRBD2; len: 14; abundance: -; j_gene: TRBJ2-1; v_gene: TRBV5-4; CDR3nt: TGTGCCAGCAGCCCGGGACTAGCGGGAGTTGAGCAGTTCTTC; CDR3aa: CASSPGLAGVEQFF
d_gene: TRBD1; len: 12; abundance: -; j_gene: TRBJ2-7; v_gene: TRBV28; CDR3nt: TGTGCAGCGGGGACAGGGTGGAACGAGCAGTACTTC; CDR3aa: CAAGTGWNEQYF
d_gene: -; len: 13; abundance: -; j_gene: TRBJ2-7; v_gene: TRBV27; CDR3nt: TGTGCCAGCAGTTTATCCTTCAATTACGAGCAGTACTTC; CDR3aa: CASSLSFNYEQYF
d_gene: -; len: 16; abundance: -; j_gene: TRBJ1-6; v_gene: TRBV5-1; CDR3nt: TGCGCCAGCAGCCCAGAGTCCGGGACCGCAGGGTCACCCCTCCACTTT; CDR3aa: CASSPESGTAGSPLHF
d_gene: TRBD2; len: 14; abundance: -; j_gene: TRBJ2-1; v_gene: TRBV30; CDR3nt: TGTGCCTGGGGGCTAGCGGGAGGACCGAATGAGCAGTTCTTC; CDR3aa: CAWGLAGGPNEQFF
d_gene: -; len: 14; abundance: -; j_gene: TRBJ1-3; v_gene: TRBV5-5; CDR3nt: TGTGCCAGCAACTTGGAGCCCTCTGGAAACACCATATATTTT; CDR3aa: CASNLEPSGNTIYF
d_gene: -; len: 13; abundance: -; j_gene: TRBJ2-2; v_gene: TRBV5-1; CDR3nt: TGCGCCAGCAGCGGAAGGACAGCCGGGGAGCTGTTTTTT; CDR3aa: CASSGRTAGELFF
d_gene: TRBD1; len: 12; abundance: -; j_gene: TRBJ1-1; v_gene: TRBV10-2; CDR3nt: TGCGCCACCACAGGGGTTAACACTGAAGCTTTCTTT; CDR3aa: CATTGVNTEAFF
d_gene: -; len: 16; abundance: -; j_gene: TRBJ2-7; v_gene: TRBV9; CDR3nt: TGTGCCAGCAGCGCAATAGCGGAACCAAGCTCCTACGAGCAGTACTTC; CDR3aa: CASSAIAEPSSYEQYF
d_gene: -; len: 14; abundance: few; j_gene: TRBJ2-7; v_gene: TRBV5-8; CDR3nt: TGTGCCACTGGTACAAAGACCCTTACCTACGAGCAGTACTTC; CDR3aa: CATGTKTLTYEQYF
d_gene: TRBD1; len: 18; abundance: -; j_gene: TRBJ2-2; v_gene: TRBV3-1/TRBV3-2; CDR3nt: TGTGCCAGCAGCCTACGTTTGGCCCCAGGGGGCAACACCGGGGAGCTGTTTTTT; CDR3aa: CASSLRLAPGGNTGELFF
d_gene: TRBD1; len: 12; abundance: -; j_gene: TRBJ1-2; v_gene: TRBV30; CDR3nt: TGTGCCTGGACAGGGGGTTTATATGGCTACACCTTC; CDR3aa: CAWTGGLYGYTF
d_gene: TRBD2; len: 15; abundance: -; j_gene: TRBJ2-3; v_gene: TRBV7-8; CDR3nt: TGTGCCAGCAGCCGAGAGGGGCGGGAGTTAGATACGCAGTATTTT; CDR3aa: CASSREGRELDTQYF
d_gene: -; len: 16; abundance: -; j_gene: TRBJ1-4; v_gene: TRBV19; CDR3nt: TGTGCCAGTAGTATTACGGAGGGTCTAACTAATGAAAAACTGTTTTTT; CDR3aa: CASSITEGLTNEKLFF
d_gene: -; len: 15; abundance: -; j_gene: TRBJ1-4; v_gene: TRBV6-5; CDR3nt: TGTGCCAGCAGGCAAAACAGTGCAACTAATGAAAAACTGTTTTTT; CDR3aa: CASRQNSATNEKLFF
d_gene: -; len: 16; abundance: -; j_gene: TRBJ2-2; v_gene: TRBV6-2/TRBV6-3; CDR3nt: TGTGCCAGCAGCGCCCCGGGCCGGAGGGGGACCGGGGAGCTGTTTTTT; CDR3aa: CASSAPGRRGTGELFF
d_gene: TRBD2; len: 14; abundance: -; j_gene: TRBJ2-1; v_gene: TRBV11-2; CDR3nt: TGTGCCAGTCGGGGGGCTAGCGGGAGCAATGAGCAGTTCTTC; CDR3aa: CASRGASGSNEQFF
d_gene: TRBD1; len: 15; abundance: -; j_gene: TRBJ2-5; v_gene: TRBV6-5; CDR3nt: TGTGCCAGCAGTCTACAGGGGGCCCTGCAAGAGACCCAGTACTTC; CDR3aa: CASSLQGALQETQYF
d_gene: TRBD2; len: 16; abundance: few; j_gene: TRBJ2-1; v_gene: TRBV11-2; CDR3nt: TGTGCCAGCAGCTCCCTAGCGGGAAGGTCCTACAATGAGCAGTTCTTC; CDR3aa: CASSSLAGRSYNEQFF
d_gene: TRBD2; len: 16; abundance: -; j_gene: TRBJ2-3; v_gene: TRBV9; CDR3nt: TGTGCCAGCAGCCTAGGGACTAGCCGTTACACAGATACGCAGTATTTT; CDR3aa: CASSLGTSRYTDTQYF
d_gene: TRBD1; len: 13; abundance: -; j_gene: TRBJ2-2; v_gene: TRBV24-1; CDR3nt: TGTGCCGTTGGGGGACAGGGCAACGGGGAGCTGTTTTTT; CDR3aa: CAVGGQGNGELFF
d_gene: TRBD2; len: 16; abundance: -; j_gene: TRBJ2-3; v_gene: TRBV7-4; CDR3nt: TGTGCCAGCAGCTCACGGGACGGGGGGAGCACAGATACGCAGTATTTT; CDR3aa: CASSSRDGGSTDTQYF
d_gene: -; len: 14; abundance: few; j_gene: TRBJ1-5; v_gene: TRBV15; CDR3nt: TGTGCCACCAGCGCGGGCTTACGACAGAGGCCCCAGCATTTT; CDR3aa: CATSAGLRQRPQHF
d_gene: -; len: 15; abundance: -; j_gene: TRBJ2-5; v_gene: TRBV14; CDR3nt: TGTGCCAGCAGCCAAATGCGCGGGATCCGAGAGACCCAGTACTTC; CDR3aa: CASSQMRGIRETQYF
d_gene: -; len: 16; abundance: -; j_gene: TRBJ1-1; v_gene: TRBV6-2/TRBV6-3; CDR3nt: TGTGCCAGCAGCCCTCCCGGGCGCAGAGGGAACACTGAAGCTTTCTTT; CDR3aa: CASSPPGRRGNTEAFF
d_gene: TRBD1; len: 15; abundance: -; j_gene: TRBJ2-5; v_gene: TRBV5-1; CDR3nt: TGCGCCAGCAGCTGGCGGGGACAGGGACAAGAGACCCAGTACTTC; CDR3aa: CASSWRGQGQETQYF
d_gene: TRBD1; len: 20; abundance: -; j_gene: TRBJ1-6; v_gene: TRBV4-1; CDR3nt: TGCGCCAGCAGCCAAAAATCCGGGACAGGGGGCGACTCCTATAATTCACCCCTCCACTTT; CDR3aa: CASSQKSGTGGDSYNSPLHF
d_gene: TRBD2; len: 14; abundance: -; j_gene: TRBJ2-7; v_gene: TRBV16; CDR3nt: TGTGCCAGCAGCCAATGGACTAGCTCCTACGAGCAGTACTTC; CDR3aa: CASSQWTSSYEQYF
d_gene: -; len: 17; abundance: -; j_gene: TRBJ1-6; v_gene: TRBV15; CDR3nt: TGTGCCACCAGCACAAGACAGGAGAGCTCCTATAATTCACCCCTCCACTTT; CDR3aa: CATSTRQESSYNSPLHF
d_gene: -; len: 15; abundance: -; j_gene: TRBJ1-4; v_gene: TRBV19; CDR3nt: TGTGCCAGTAGTTCCCAAGGGCGGTATAATGAAAAACTGTTTTTT; CDR3aa: CASSSQGRYNEKLFF
d_gene: -; len: 13; abundance: few; j_gene: TRBJ1-5; v_gene: TRBV6-5; CDR3nt: TGTGCCAGCAGCCGATGGCCTACTCAGCCCCAGCATTTT; CDR3aa: CASSRWPTQPQHF
d_gene: TRBD2; len: 19; abundance: -; j_gene: TRBJ2-1; v_gene: TRBV6-1; CDR3nt: TGTGCCAGCAGTGAATGGGGACTAGCGGGGGAGTACTCCTACAATGAGCAGTTCTTC; CDR3aa: CASSEWGLAGEYSYNEQFF
d_gene: -; len: 13; abundance: -; j_gene: TRBJ1-6; v_gene: TRBV29-1; CDR3nt: TGCAGCGTACGGATCGGGGGGACTTCACCCCTCCACTTT; CDR3aa: CSVRIGGTSPLHF
d_gene: -; len: 14; abundance: few; j_gene: TRBJ1-3; v_gene: TRBV5-1; CDR3nt: TGCGCCAGCAGCCAGACCCTAGGCGGAGACACCATATATTTT; CDR3aa: CASSQTLGGDTIYF
d_gene: -; len: 12; abundance: -; j_gene: TRBJ1-1; v_gene: TRBV7-2; CDR3nt: TGTGCCAGCAGCTTCAGCGGGGCCGGAGCTTTCTTT; CDR3aa: CASSFSGAGAFF
d_gene: TRBD1; len: 16; abundance: -; j_gene: TRBJ1-6; v_gene: TRBV11-2; CDR3nt: TGTGCCAGCAGCTTCGCCCCCCGGACAGGTACTTCACCCCTCCACTTT; CDR3aa: CASSFAPRTGTSPLHF
d_gene: TRBD2; len: 16; abundance: -; j_gene: TRBJ2-1; v_gene: TRBV7-9; CDR3nt: TGTGCCAGCAGCTTCTTCGCGGGAGGGCCGTTCAATGAGCAGTTCTTC; CDR3aa: CASSFFAGGPFNEQFF
d_gene: -; len: 15; abundance: -; j_gene: TRBJ1-5; v_gene: TRBV19; CDR3nt: TGTGCCAGTAGTATAGCCCCCGTCGGTAATCAGCCCCAGCATTTT; CDR3aa: CASSIAPVGNQPQHF
d_gene: -; len: 12; abundance: -; j_gene: TRBJ2-1; v_gene: TRBV2; CDR3nt: TGTGCCAGCAGTTGGACGGCGAATGAGCAGTTCTTC; CDR3aa: CASSWTANEQFF
d_gene: -; len: 16; abundance: -; j_gene: TRBJ2-3; v_gene: TRBV18; CDR3nt: TGTGCCAGCTCACCGCAGCTGGCTAGTCACACAGATACGCAGTATTTT; CDR3aa: CASSPQLASHTDTQYF
d_gene: TRBD1; len: 15; abundance: -; j_gene: TRBJ2-2; v_gene: TRBV2; CDR3nt: TGTGCCAGCAGTGGACAGGGGGGCGAAACCGGGGAGCTGTTTTTT; CDR3aa: CASSGQGGETGELFF
d_gene: TRBD2; len: 16; abundance: few; j_gene: TRBJ2-1; v_gene: TRBV20-1; CDR3nt: TGCAGTGCTAGTACTTTGGTGGCGGGAGTAGCGGGTGAGCAGTTCTTC; CDR3aa: CSASTLVAGVAGEQFF
d_gene: TRBD1; len: 16; abundance: -; j_gene: TRBJ2-2; v_gene: TRBV18; CDR3nt: TGTGCCAGCTCTTCCGGACAGGGCGCTTCCACCGGGGAGCTGTTTTTT; CDR3aa: CASSSGQGASTGELFF
d_gene: TRBD1; len: 14; abundance: -; j_gene: TRBJ1-1; v_gene: TRBV28; CDR3nt: TGTGCCAGCAGCCCCGACAGGGTAACTTCTGAAGCTTTCTTT; CDR3aa: CASSPDRVTSEAFF
d_gene: TRBD2; len: 15; abundance: -; j_gene: TRBJ2-1; v_gene: TRBV6-5; CDR3nt: TGTGCCAGCAGCGCCTCTAGCGGAACCTACAATGAGCAGTTCTTC; CDR3aa: CASSASSGTYNEQFF
d_gene: -; len: 11; abundance: -; j_gene: TRBJ1-1; v_gene: TRBV29-1; CDR3nt: TGCAGCGTTACTACCCGGCCTGAAGCTTTCTTT; CDR3aa: CSVTTRPEAFF
d_gene: -; len: 12; abundance: few; j_gene: TRBJ1-2; v_gene: TRBV5-6; CDR3nt: TGTGCCAGCAGCTTGTATCGGGGGGGCTACACCTTC; CDR3aa: CASSLYRGGYTF